The 10 T cell receptor beta chains below come from one sample, sequenced in a study of OX40 agonist ivuxolimab in advanced cancers. The data were produced by immunoSEQ multiplex PCR, yet TCRdb's version contains in-frame clones alone and is incomplete. The sample holds 60,000 or so clones; less than 90% are singletons and the top ten take 25% to 35%. The material sequenced was CD4+ or CD8+ T cells sorted from blood, taken in a trial of the OX40 agonist ivuxolimab. Receptor source: an adult with an advanced solid tumor such as melanoma, head and neck, liver or kidney cancer.

The chain links TRBV7-9 to TRBJ1-5, with 7 bases that match TRBD1. Germline V lookup: CDR1 SEHNR, CDR2 FQNEAQ (reference sequence). The V and J ends lost 6 bases and 4 bases, in that order; junction bases with no gene match: 3. The CDR3 is made up of 13 amino acids. The CDR3 DNA is TGTGCCAGCAGTTACAGGGGTAATCAGCCCCAGCATTTT. It is translated as CASSYRGNQPQHF.

V is TRBV6-5 and J is TRBJ2-4; a weak D match, TRBD1 (6 bases). V was clipped by 6 bases and J by 1 base, with 13 bases between them. This CDR3 region has 15 residues. Germline V gene sequence: CDR1 MNHEY, CDR2 SVGAGI. Here the CDR3 DNA reads TGTGCCAGCAGCCCGGACAGTAAGGCCAAAAACATTCAGTACTTC. Translated, it gives CASSPDSKAKNIQYF.

This sequence joins TRBV7-2 and TRBJ2-3; the match to TRBD2 covers 8 bases. The CDR3 runs 14 residues. The germline CDR1 and CDR2 sequences are SGHTA and FQGNSA. J gave up 5 bases and V 5 bases, and 6 bases lay outside the gene matches. The CDR3 sequence is CASSHRAGGDTQYF. CDR3 in DNA: TGTGCCAGCAGCCACAGGGCGGGGGGAGATACGCAGTATTTT.

A single count supports this clone. V is TRBV7-9 and J is TRBJ2-6; D is ambiguous. CDR3 length: 15 amino acids. The ends were cut back, 0 bases at V and 0 bases at J, with 3 bases in the middle. The germline V gene encodes CDR1 SEHNR and CDR2 FQNEAQ (reference sequence). The CDR3 sequence is CASSLAVSGANVLTF. The CDR3 coding sequence is TGTGCCAGCAGCTTAGCTGTCTCTGGGGCCAACGTCCTGACTTTC.

This clone turned up a few times. This chain connects TRBV18 to TRBJ2-2; a possible D gene is TRBD1 (6 bases). Germline CDR1 reads KGHSH; CDR2 reads LQKENI. Trimming stripped 3 bases from V and 7 bases from J, with 12 bases between. There are 14 residues in the CDR3. The chain's CDR3 is CASSPRGSGGELFF. CDR3 nucleotide sequence: TGTGCCAGCTCACCCAGGGGAAGCGGCGGGGAGCTGTTTTTT.

V is TRBV6-1 and J is TRBJ2-2; 8 nucleotides match TRBD1. This CDR3 contains 14 residues. In germline, CDR1 is MNHNS, CDR2 SASEGT. After removal of 4 bases from V and 6 bases from J, the junction contained 4 bases not matched to a gene. The CDR3 DNA reads TGTGCCAGCAGTGGCATACAGGGGGCCGGGGAGCTGTTTTTT. Protein product: CASSGIQGAGELFF.

The J gene is TRBJ2-3, the V gene TRBV11-3; 8 bases map to TRBD1. Per the germline V gene, CDR1 is SGHNT and CDR2 is YENEEA. V trimming: 5 bases; J trimming: 1 base; junction bases outside the gene matches: 8. The CDR3 loop spans 16 amino acids. This CDR3 is CASSPKMTGGTDTQYF. The DNA of the CDR3 is TGTGCCAGCAGCCCCAAAATGACAGGGGGCACAGATACGCAGTATTTT.

This clone appeared once. The V call is TRBV11-2, the J call TRBJ2-5, with D unclear. The germline V gene has CDR1 SGHAT and CDR2 FQNNGV. The CDR3 consists of 13 residues. V shed 7 bases and J shed 1 base, with 10 bases lying between them. Here the CDR3 reads CASTPTSQETQYF. In DNA, the CDR3 is TGTGCCAGCACCCCGACTTCCCAAGAGACCCAGTACTTC. The variable domain in full, with the rest retrieved from reference TRBV11-2 and TRBJ2-5, is EAGVAQSPRYKIIEKRQSVAFWCNPISGHATLYWYQQILGQGPKLLIQFQNNGVVDDSQLPKDRFSAERLKGVDSTLKIQPAKLEDSAVYLCASTPTSQETQYFGPGTRLLVL.

V usage is TRBV6-5 and J usage is TRBJ1-5; possibly TRBD1 for D (5 bases). V was cut by 6 bases and J by 0 bases, with 9 bases left in between. Germline lookup yields CDR1 MNHEY and CDR2 SVGAGI. This CDR3 has 14 residues. CDR3 nucleotides: TGTGCCAGCAGCCGGACATTTAGCAATCAGCCCCAGCATTTT. Its protein product is CASSRTFSNQPQHF.

The chain joins TRBV10-1 to TRBJ1-1; the D gene is possibly TRBD1 (5 bases). The germline CDR1 and CDR2 sequences are WNHNN and SYGVQD (reference sequence). This CDR3 is built from 14 residues. Trimming left V 2 bases short and J 1 base short, with 8 bases between. Here the CDR3 reads CASSERGPNTEAFF. CDR3 DNA sequence: TGCGCCAGCAGTGAGAGGGGCCCGAACACTGAAGCTTTCTTT.